These 20 T cell receptor beta chains were all obtained from the same sample, sequenced in a study of T cell responses to AZD1222 COVID-19 vaccine. Profiled with immunoSEQ multiplex PCR; TCRdb holds only in-frame clones, not every one. The data contain tens of thousands of clones, 60% to 85% of them singletons. The sample in question was peripheral blood, obtained 28 days after the second AZD1222 dose. The source of these receptors is an adult who received the AZD1222 COVID-19 vaccine.

The chain uses TRBV7-2 and TRBJ2-3, with D perhaps given as TRBD1 or TRBD2 (5 bases each). This CDR3 contains 14 residues. The V end lost 4 bases, the J end lost 4 bases, and 12 bases lay between the germline ends. Germline V lookup: CDR1 SGHTA, CDR2 FQGNSA. CDR3 in amino acids: CASSSQVGADTQYF. The DNA of the CDR3 is TGTGCCAGCAGCTCTCAAGTGGGGGCAGATACGCAGTATTTT.

The sample holds one count of this clone. The chain recombines TRBV7-8 with TRBJ1-2; weak D call: TRBD1 (6 bases). The CDR3 spans 16 residues. Germline V gene sequence: CDR1 SGHVS, CDR2 FQNEAQ. V was trimmed by 5 bases and J by 2 bases, leaving 18 bases between them. The CDR3 is CASSPGLQGINYGYTF. CDR3 bases: TGTGCCAGCAGCCCCGGATTACAGGGTATCAACTATGGCTACACCTTC.

The chain carries TRBV5-8 and TRBJ1-5, with D uncertain. Trimming cost V 0 bases and J 6 bases, with 7 bases left between them. Germline V lookup: CDR1 SGHTS, CDR2 YDEGEE. This CDR3 is 13 amino acids long. CDR3 residues: CASSLERSQPQHF. The CDR3 bases are TGTGCCAGCAGCTTGGAGAGAAGTCAGCCCCAGCATTTT.

Turning to this clone: Other nucleotide sequences from this sample produce the same CDR3. This chain connects TRBV6-5 to TRBJ2-2; D not certain. The CDR3 sequence is 14 residues long. Per the germline V gene, CDR1 is MNHEY and CDR2 is SVGAGI. Trimming removed 0 bases at V and 5 bases at J, with 7 bases between. DNA for the CDR3: TGTGCCAGCAGTTACTCGACCGGTACCGGGGAGCTGTTTTTT. Amino acid sequence: CASSYSTGTGELFF.

This clone was picked up a small number of times. The chain combines TRBV28 with TRBJ2-1; TRBD1 matches 7 bases. The V segment lost 11 bases and the J segment 3 bases; nucleotides outside the gene matches: 10. CDR1 is MDHEN and CDR2 is SYDVKM in the germline V gene. The CDR3 length is 14 residues. The CDR3 coding sequence is TGTGCCGCAGGGTGGGGACAGATCTACAATGAGCAGTTCTTC. As protein: CAAGWGQIYNEQFF.

The chain joins TRBV6-2 or TRBV6-3 to TRBJ1-1; maybe TRBD1 (6 bases). Trimming pared 4 bases from V and 5 bases from J, leaving 14 bases between. The CDR3 extends over 14 amino acids. Germline V gene sequence: CDR1 MNHEY, CDR2 SVGEGT. The DNA of the CDR3 is TGTGCCAGCAGTTCTCGGGGGGCGAGGACTGAAGCTTTCTTT. It specifies CASSSRGARTEAFF.

This rearrangement joins TRBV20-1 to TRBJ1-1, with D uncertain. Germline loops: CDR1 DFQATT, CDR2 SNEGSKA (reference sequence). V lost 1 base and J lost 10, with 10 bases in between. The CDR3 totals 11 residues. The CDR3 DNA is TGCAGTGCTAGAGTGGCGGTTGTAGCTTTCTTT. As protein: CSARVAVVAFF.

The chain uses TRBV19 and TRBJ2-2; D perhaps matches TRBD1 (5 bases). The germline V and J ends were trimmed by 5 bases and 5 bases, with 12 bases remaining between them. The CDR3 has 14 residues. Germline CDR1 LNHDA, CDR2 SQIVND (reference sequence). The CDR3 loop reads CASSQGVGTGELFF. For the CDR3, the DNA is TGTGCCAGTAGTCAAGGGGTCGGAACCGGGGAGCTGTTTTTT.

The chain has TRBV20-1 and TRBJ1-1; possible D gene TRBD1, 5 bases. Germline CDR1 DFQATT, CDR2 SNEGSKA (reference sequence). The CDR3 covers 9 residues. With 5 bases removed from V and 9 bases from J, the gap between germline ends came to 7 bases. The DNA of the CDR3 is TGCAGTGCTGGGGGGAAAGCTTTCTTT. Amino acid sequence: CSAGGKAFF.

This sequence joins TRBV11-2 and TRBJ2-2; 8 bases align to TRBD2. V lost 6 bases and J lost 8; bases outside the gene matches: 14. Germline V gene lookup returns CDR1 SGHAT and CDR2 FQNNGV. The CDR3 covers 16 residues. CDR3 sequence (DNA): TGTGCCAGCAGAGGACTGGCGGGAGGCTTCGGGGGGGAGCTGTTTTTT. This translates into CASRGLAGGFGGELFF.

This clone was seen a handful of times. The V gene is TRBV28, the J gene TRBJ1-2, with D perhaps TRBD1 (5 bases). Germline V gene sequence: CDR1 MDHEN, CDR2 SYDVKM. This CDR3 contains 13 residues. V dropped 11 bases and J dropped 7 bases, with 20 bases sitting between them. This CDR3 reads CAYEPRGQGGYTF. The CDR3 DNA sequence: TGTGCCTACGAGCCCCGAGGACAAGGTGGCTACACCTTC.

The J gene is TRBJ2-7, the V gene TRBV30; possibly TRBD2 for D (5 bases). The CDR3 covers 14 residues. Trimming shortened V by 3 bases and J by 2 bases, and 14 bases separated the two germline ends. The germline CDR1 and CDR2 sequences are GTSNPN and SVGIG (reference sequence). CDR3: CAWRGAGSPYEQYF. CDR3 DNA: TGTGCCTGGAGGGGAGCCGGGTCCCCCTACGAGCAGTACTTC.

The V gene is TRBV6-2 or TRBV6-3, the J gene TRBJ2-3; tentative D call: TRBD2 (5 bases). V shed 2 bases and J shed 3 bases, with 9 bases lying between them. Germline V gives CDR1 MNHEY, CDR2 SVGEGT. This CDR3 is 14 amino acids long. CDR3 DNA sequence: TGTGCCAGCAGTTACGACGGGATAACAGATACGCAGTATTTT. Translated, it gives CASSYDGITDTQYF.

The rearrangement links TRBV28 to TRBJ1-1; perhaps TRBD1 as D (6 bases). The CDR3 runs to 13 residues. CDR1 and CDR2 from the germline V gene are MDHEN and SYDVKM. V was cut by 7 bases and J by 8 bases, with 17 bases left in between. This CDR3 reads CASTLSTGLEAFF. CDR3 DNA: TGTGCCAGCACCCTTTCGACAGGACTCGAAGCTTTCTTT.

The chain couples TRBV19 to TRBJ2-7; no clear D gene. Germline V gives CDR1 LNHDA, CDR2 SQIVND (reference sequence). This CDR3 is built from 14 residues. Trimming left V 2 bases short and J 3 bases short, with 11 bases between. The CDR3 DNA reads TGTGCCAGTAGTATAATTCTGTTTGACTACGAGCAGTACTTC. Its translation is CASSIILFDYEQYF.

This rearrangement joins TRBV18 to TRBJ1-2; weak D call: TRBD1 (5 bases). Per the germline V gene, CDR1 is KGHSH and CDR2 is LQKENI. Trimming stripped 3 bases from V and 4 bases from J, with 12 bases between. CDR3 length: 14 amino acids. In DNA form, the CDR3 reads TGTGCCAGCTCACCTGGACGGGACTCCTATGGCTACACCTTC. It translates to CASSPGRDSYGYTF.

This clone showed up just a few times. V is TRBV18 and J is TRBJ1-2, with a possible D match to TRBD1 (6 bases). CDR1 is KGHSH and CDR2 is LQKENI in the germline V gene. Trimming took 6 bases from V and 0 from J, leaving 17 bases between them. This CDR3 is built from 16 residues. The CDR3 protein is CASSRTGTRANYGYTF. DNA for the CDR3: TGTGCCAGCTCGCGCACCGGGACACGAGCTAACTATGGCTACACCTTC.

This clone was recorded only once. The chain has TRBV6-2 or TRBV6-3 and TRBJ1-5, with TRBD1 identical over 8 bases. Germline loops: CDR1 MNHEY, CDR2 SVGEGT. With V trimmed by 0 bases and J by 0 bases, 1 base remained unmatched. The CDR3 is made up of 16 amino acids. Here the CDR3 reads CASSYSGTGSNQPQHF. CDR3 bases: TGTGCCAGCAGTTACTCCGGGACAGGTAGCAATCAGCCCCAGCATTTT.

Ten or more counts support this clone. The rearrangement links TRBV19 to TRBJ1-2; D might be TRBD1 (6 bases). The CDR3 runs to 14 residues. In germline, CDR1 is LNHDA, CDR2 SQIVND (reference sequence). V was shortened by 0 bases and J by 7 bases, with 12 bases between the two germline ends. The CDR3 reads CASSIDGAGAGYTF. Here the CDR3 DNA reads TGTGCCAGTAGTATAGATGGGGCAGGGGCTGGCTACACCTTC.

The sample holds a few counts of this clone. This chain uses TRBV7-8 with TRBJ2-3, with D unresolved. Trimming shortened V by 1 base and J by 5 bases, and 1 base separated the two germline ends. CDR3 length equals 11 residues. CDR1 and CDR2 from the germline V gene are SGHVS and FQNEAQ. CDR3 in DNA: TGTGCCAGCAGCTTAGAAGATACGCAGTATTTT. Its protein is CASSLEDTQYF.